The rows below give T cell receptor beta chains drawn from one sample of a study of T cells in Graves' hyperthyroidism and ophthalmopathy. MiXCR was run by TCRdb on the multiplex PCR reads, yielding one entry per CDR3 protein. The sample holds just under 750,000 distinct CDR3 sequences; about a third are singletons and the top ten take more than 25%. Sequenced material: blood. The receptors shown here come from a woman aged 40 to 49 with Graves' hyperthyroidism. Both conserved end residues are part of each CDR3. A D gene is named only where the DNA matches it firmly. Where a row states a size, it is once, few, many or the class of an expanded clone; other rows omit it.

cdr3_nt	cdr3_aa	d_call	v_call	j_call	clone_size
TGTGCCAGTCGCTCAGTGGGAACTAACTATGGCTACACCTTC	CASRSVGTNYGYTF	.	TRBV7-9	TRBJ1-2	few
TGTGCCAGCAGCTCCCGGCCCACGGACGGAACGGACTATGGCTACACCTTC	CASSSRPTDGTDYGYTF	.	TRBV9	TRBJ1-2	few
.	CASTFGSLYGYTF	.	TRBV6-1	TRBJ1-2	many
TGTGCCATCAGTGTAGCCCCCGAGGCGGGCATCGGAAGTGGCTACACCTTC	CAISVAPEAGIGSGYTF	.	TRBV10-3	TRBJ1-2	many
TGTGCCAGCAGCCAAGATCCTAGCGGGGTCCAAGAGACCCAGTACTTC	CASSQDPSGVQETQYF	TRBD2	TRBV12-3/TRBV12-4	TRBJ2-5	.
TGTGCCAGCAGCCAAAGGCCGACGGGCAATCAGCCCCAGCATTTT	CASSQRPTGNQPQHF	.	TRBV7-2	TRBJ1-5	.
TGTGCCAGCAGTGACTTGGGGGCGGATTCACCCCTCCACTTT	CASSDLGADSPLHF	.	TRBV6-5	TRBJ1-6	few
TGTGCCAGCAGTAAAGACAGGTCTACCGACGAGCAGTACTTC	CASSKDRSTDEQYF	.	TRBV2	TRBJ2-7	many
TGTGCCAGCAGTCCGACAGGGGGTATAATGGCTGAAGCTTTCTTT	CASSPTGGIMAEAFF	TRBD1	TRBV6-4	TRBJ1-1	few
TGCGCCAGCAGCCCCCGTTTCGGGCAGGACGGATACACCATATATTTT	CASSPRFGQDGYTIYF	.	TRBV5-1	TRBJ1-3	.
TGTGCCAGCAGCTTAGTCGGCGGCCAAGAGACCCAGTACTTC	CASSLVGGQETQYF	.	TRBV7-8	TRBJ2-5	many
TGTGCCATCAGTGGTTCAGACCCTCGGAACACTGAAGCTTTCTTT	CAISGSDPRNTEAFF	.	TRBV10-3	TRBJ1-1	many
TGTGCCAGCAGTGAATCAGGGTATAGCAATCAGCCCCAGCATTTT	CASSESGYSNQPQHF	.	TRBV7-2	TRBJ1-5	few
TGCAGCGTTGCGACAGGGGTAGGCTATGGCTACACCTTC	CSVATGVGYGYTF	TRBD1	TRBV29-1	TRBJ1-2	.
TGTGCCAGCTCGGCGGACCTTAATCCACCCCTCCACTTT	CASSADLNPPLHF	.	TRBV7-2	TRBJ1-6	.
TGTGCCAGCAGTCGCCTGGGACGGAACTATGGCTACACCTTC	CASSRLGRNYGYTF	.	TRBV6-5	TRBJ1-2	few
TGTGCCAGCAGCTCTGATCGGGCCGACTACGAGCAGTACTTC	CASSSDRADYEQYF	.	TRBV7-9	TRBJ2-7	.
TGTGCCAGCAGCCACTCCCGGGACAGGGGGCGCTTGGCTTACGAGCAGTACTTC	CASSHSRDRGRLAYEQYF	TRBD1	TRBV7-9	TRBJ2-7	few
TGCAGCGTTGAGCACCCCCAGAAGACTGAAGCTTTCTTT	CSVEHPQKTEAFF	.	TRBV29-1	TRBJ1-1	many
TGTGCCAGCACCCGTAACTCCTACGAGCAGTACTTC	CASTRNSYEQYF	.	TRBV11-2	TRBJ2-7	.
TGTGCCAGCAGCTTAGTCGTGCAGGGCTCTGGAAACACCATATATTTT	CASSLVVQGSGNTIYF	.	TRBV7-2	TRBJ1-3	few
TGCGCCAGCAGCCAAGAAAGGAGGAATCAGCCCCAGCATTTT	CASSQERRNQPQHF	.	TRBV4-3	TRBJ1-5	.
TGTGCCAGCAGTTCGGAAGGACAGGGGTTGGAGACCCAGTACTTC	CASSSEGQGLETQYF	TRBD1	TRBV11-2	TRBJ2-5	.
TGCGCCAGCAGCTCACAACCCACAGACTACGAGCAGTACTTC	CASSSQPTDYEQYF	.	TRBV5-1	TRBJ2-7	few
TGTGCCAGCAGCCCCCTGGGGACAGATGAAAAACTGTTTTTT	CASSPLGTDEKLFF	TRBD1	TRBV5-8	TRBJ1-4	many
TGTGCCAGTAGTTCTTGGACAGGGGGTGCATCCATCTCCTACGAGCAGTACTTC	CASSSWTGGASISYEQYF	TRBD1	TRBV19	TRBJ2-7	.
TGTGCCAGCAGTTATGTCAGCCGACTCTCTGGGGCCAACGTCCTGACTTTC	CASSYVSRLSGANVLTF	.	TRBV6-5	TRBJ2-6	once
TGTGCCAGCAGCTTAGGCGAGGGGGGAAAGGGCTTCTTT	CASSLGEGGKGFF	.	TRBV7-9	TRBJ1-1	few
TGCAGCTCACGGACGGTTGTAGCAAACTATGGCTACACCTTC	CSSRTVVANYGYTF	.	TRBV29-1	TRBJ1-2	.
TGTGCCAGCAGCATCACTAGCGGGGGCTACGAGCAGTACTTC	CASSITSGGYEQYF	TRBD2	TRBV11-2	TRBJ2-7	once
TGTGCCAGCTCGCTCCGCGGAGGGGCCTCCCGGGTTGGCTACACCTTC	CASSLRGGASRVGYTF	.	TRBV11-2	TRBJ1-2	.
TGCGCCAGCAGCCTTGGCTTGATCGTCTCTGGGGCCAACGTCCTGACTTTC	CASSLGLIVSGANVLTF	.	TRBV4-3	TRBJ2-6	.
TGTGCCAGCAGTCCCGGGACAGGGGGCGTACAATATGGCTACACCTTC	CASSPGTGGVQYGYTF	TRBD1	TRBV6-5	TRBJ1-2	.
TGTGCCAGCAGCCCCCAAACAGGGCACACTGAAGCTTTCTTT	CASSPQTGHTEAFF	.	TRBV9	TRBJ1-1	many
TGCAGTGCTCTCACGGGGGCCTCCTACGAGCAGTACTTC	CSALTGASYEQYF	.	TRBV20-1	TRBJ2-7	.
TGTGCCAGCAGCCTTGGGGTCACGGGGACTGAAGCTTTCTTT	CASSLGVTGTEAFF	.	TRBV7-9	TRBJ1-1	few
TGTGCCAGTAGTATAGACCCCGACGCTCCTGGGGCCAACGTCCTGACTTTC	CASSIDPDAPGANVLTF	.	TRBV19	TRBJ2-6	.
TGTGCCAGCAGCTTCCGACGTCCGGATGGCTACACCTTC	CASSFRRPDGYTF	.	TRBV5-6	TRBJ1-2	few
TGTGCCAGCTCGGCCGGGGCCGGAGAGACCCAGTACTTC	CASSAGAGETQYF	.	TRBV2	TRBJ2-5	.
TGCAGTGCTAGAGTGATGGAGGAGATCTACGAGCAGTACTTC	CSARVMEEIYEQYF	.	TRBV20-1	TRBJ2-7	many
TGTGCCAGCAGCCCGCCACATCGGTTCGAAGGCACTGAAGCTTTCTTT	CASSPPHRFEGTEAFF	.	TRBV7-2	TRBJ1-1	many
TGCAGTGCTAGGACAGGGAATTCACCCCTCCACTTT	CSARTGNSPLHF	TRBD1	TRBV20-1	TRBJ1-6	many
TGTGCCAGCAGTTCCCGGGAAGCCCCCTACGAGCAGTACTTC	CASSSREAPYEQYF	.	TRBV10-3	TRBJ2-7	.
TGTGCCAGCAGTTCGCCCAGGTCGGATCGGGAGACCCAGTACTTC	CASSSPRSDRETQYF	.	TRBV6-5	TRBJ2-5	.
TGTGCCAGCAGTGGCGGGACTAGCACAGATACGCAGTACTTC	CASSGGTSTDTQYF	TRBD2	TRBV6-4	TRBJ2-5	.
TGTGCCAGCAGTTCGCCCCCGGGACAGGGACTACACGAGCAGTACTTC	CASSSPPGQGLHEQYF	TRBD1	TRBV7-2	TRBJ2-7	few
TGTGCCATCAGCCCAGCGGGAGGGAATGGGGCCAACGTCCTGACTTTC	CAISPAGGNGANVLTF	TRBD2	TRBV10-3	TRBJ2-6	many
TGTGCCACCAGCCCAGACAGGGCCTCTTATTCACCCCTCCACTTT	CATSPDRASYSPLHF	TRBD1	TRBV15	TRBJ1-6	few
TGTGCCAGCAGCCCTGGACAGGTCAGGCCAGATACGCAGTATTTT	CASSPGQVRPDTQYF	TRBD1	TRBV7-3	TRBJ2-3	.
TGTGCCAGCAGCACTTCCTACGGGAGGGTGAGGACTGAAGCTTTCTTT	CASSTSYGRVRTEAFF	.	TRBV21-1	TRBJ1-1	.
TGTGCCAGCAGCTTGACACAGGGGGCGACTGAAGCTTTCTTT	CASSLTQGATEAFF	TRBD1	TRBV5-8	TRBJ1-1	many
TGCAGAGCGGGACGACGGGCAGAGACCCAGTACTTC	CRAGRRAETQYF	TRBD2	TRBV20-1	TRBJ2-5	.
TGCGCCAGCAGCCACGAAACACGAACCACGGGACTTGGCACCTACGAGCAGTACTTC	CASSHETRTTGLGTYEQYF	.	TRBV7-9	TRBJ2-7	.
TGTGCCAGCACGGGCGTTGGTCGGGGGGGAAGACGGACTGAAGCTTTCTTT	CASTGVGRGGRRTEAFF	.	TRBV2	TRBJ1-1	many
TGCGCCAGCAGCCAAGTATGGGGGGCAGAAGAGCAGTACTTC	CASSQVWGAEEQYF	.	TRBV4-1	TRBJ2-7	.
TGTGCCAGCACTCCCGACCCGACCTACGAGCAGTACTTC	CASTPDPTYEQYF	.	TRBV11-2	TRBJ2-7	few
TGTGCCAGCAGCTTGGATGGGGGAACGAGCTACGAGCAGTACTTC	CASSLDGGTSYEQYF	.	TRBV5-5	TRBJ2-7	.